A selection of T cell receptor beta chains follows, all from one sample in a study of vaccination and CD4 T cells after COVID-19. Their antigens are not known. A single record per CDR3 protein comes from TCRdb applying MiXCR to the PCR reads. The profile shows over 8,500 distinct CDR3 sequences, 65% to 70% of them singletons. This material consisted of CD4+ T cells from blood, cultured in vitro, taken before SARS-CoV-2 vaccination. The receptors originated from a human donor who had recovered from COVID-19. Both conserved end residues are part of each CDR3. A D gene is named only where the DNA matches it firmly. Clone size is stated in some rows and not others, as once, few, many or a class when expanded.

d_call	v_call	clone_size	j_call	cdr3_aa	cdr3_nt
NA	TRBV20-1	NA	TRBJ1-6	CSARGDYNSPLHF	TGCAGTGCGAGGGGGGATTATAATTCACCCCTCCACTTT
NA	TRBV6-1	NA	TRBJ1-2	CASSELGGRGYTF	TGTGCCAGCAGTGAACTTGGGGGGCGAGGCTACACCTTC
NA	TRBV12-3/TRBV12-4	NA	TRBJ2-1	CASKVTAYNEQFF	TGTGCCAGCAAAGTTACCGCTTACAATGAGCAGTTCTTC
NA	TRBV25-1	once	TRBJ1-2	CDGPTGGGYTF	TGTGACGGGCCCACGGGTGGTGGCTACACCTTC
NA	TRBV20-1	medium-sized	TRBJ2-1	CSATDLLSSYNEQFF	TGCAGTGCTACCGACCTTTTGAGCTCCTACAATGAGCAGTTCTTC
NA	TRBV20-1	NA	TRBJ1-6	CSAREGAISSPLHF	TGCAGTGCTAGAGAAGGAGCCATTTCCTCACCCCTCCACTTT
NA	TRBV2	NA	TRBJ1-6	CASRQDNSPLHF	TGTGCCAGCCGTCAGGATAATTCACCCCTCCACTTT
NA	TRBV20-1	few	TRBJ1-1	CSATDPGASTEAFF	TGCAGTGCTACGGACCCGGGGGCTAGCACTGAAGCTTTCTTT
NA	TRBV7-3	few	TRBJ2-5	CASSRDAEETQYF	TGTGCCAGCAGCCGGGACGCAGAGGAGACCCAGTACTTC
TRBD1	TRBV4-3	NA	TRBJ1-2	CASSQGDRDYGYTF	TGCGCCAGCAGCCAAGGCGACAGGGACTATGGCTACACCTTC
NA	TRBV20-1	NA	TRBJ1-5	CSASNRADQPQHF	TGCAGTGCTAGCAACAGGGCGGATCAGCCCCAGCATTTT
TRBD2	TRBV24-1	few	TRBJ2-3	CATSDLGLAGMDTQYF	TGTGCCACCAGTGATTTAGGGCTAGCGGGAATGGATACGCAGTATTTT
NA	TRBV20-1	NA	TRBJ1-2	CSARPTTEPLGYTF	TGCAGTGCTAGACCAACGACGGAGCCCCTTGGCTACACCTTC
NA	TRBV10-1	NA	TRBJ2-1	CASSESGSGRGGGYNEQFF	TGCGCCAGCAGTGAGTCGGGTTCGGGTCGAGGGGGAGGCTACAATGAGCAGTTCTTC
NA	TRBV27	once	TRBJ1-5	CASRSRGGQRNQPQHF	TGTGCCAGCCGTAGCCGTGGGGGACAAAGGAATCAGCCCCAGCATTTT
TRBD2	TRBV6-5	NA	TRBJ2-3	CASSYVAGGPPDTQYF	TGTGCCAGCAGTTACGTGGCGGGAGGGCCCCCAGATACGCAGTATTTT
NA	TRBV5-5	NA	TRBJ2-1	CASSLLADEQFF	TGTGCCAGCAGCTTGTTGGCCGATGAGCAGTTCTTC
NA	TRBV20-1	once	TRBJ1-6	CSAPRGTNHSPLHF	TGCAGTGCCCCTCGGGGCACCAACCATTCACCCCTCCACTTT
TRBD1	TRBV20-1	NA	TRBJ1-2	CSATRPTGDDYGYTF	TGCAGTGCTACAAGGCCAACAGGGGACGACTATGGCTACACCTTC
NA	TRBV6-2/TRBV6-3	NA	TRBJ2-7	CASGDRVYEQYF	TGTGCCAGCGGGGACCGGGTCTACGAGCAGTACTTC
NA	TRBV27	NA	TRBJ2-2	CASSGVIGASTGELFF	TGTGCCAGCAGTGGGGTGATCGGGGCGTCCACCGGGGAGCTGTTTTTT
NA	TRBV28	NA	TRBJ2-7	CASRGLHEQYF	TGTGCCAGCAGGGGGCTCCACGAGCAGTACTTC
NA	TRBV6-1	few	TRBJ1-1	CASSEVRQTEAFF	TGTGCCAGCAGTGAGGTACGCCAGACTGAAGCTTTCTTT
NA	TRBV18	NA	TRBJ2-5	CASSPALFETQYF	TGTGCCAGCTCACCGGCCCTGTTTGAGACCCAGTACTTC
NA	TRBV20-1	NA	TRBJ2-3	CSARDQGRRSDTQYF	TGCAGTGCTAGAGACCAGGGACGGAGGTCAGATACGCAGTATTTT
NA	TRBV10-3	NA	TRBJ2-4	CAISESGDIQYF	TGTGCCATCAGTGAGTCAGGGGACATTCAGTACTTC
NA	TRBV12-3/TRBV12-4	NA	TRBJ1-6	CASSNEIRAPLHF	TGTGCCAGCAGTAATGAGATCCGGGCACCCCTCCACTTT
TRBD2	TRBV6-2/TRBV6-3	NA	TRBJ2-2	CASRLAGEVGELFF	TGTGCCAGCAGGCTAGCGGGAGAAGTCGGGGAGCTGTTTTTT
NA	TRBV19	NA	TRBJ1-5	CASNPPGTGYSNQPQHF	TGTGCCAGTAACCCCCCCGGCACCGGGTATAGCAATCAGCCCCAGCATTTT
TRBD2	TRBV15	NA	TRBJ2-3	CATSRGGLAGVLDTQYF	TGTGCCACCAGTCGCGGGGGACTAGCGGGAGTATTGGATACGCAGTATTTT
TRBD2	TRBV7-2	NA	TRBJ2-3	CASSFSGRVPDTQYF	TGTGCCAGCAGCTTTAGCGGGAGGGTCCCAGATACGCAGTATTTT
TRBD2	TRBV10-3	once	TRBJ2-3	CAISESGLAGDTQYF	TGTGCCATCAGTGAGTCGGGGCTAGCGGGAGATACGCAGTATTTT